The clone carrying this T cell receptor beta chain showed up just a few times. The antigen is unknown. This sample is part of a study of response to subunit inactivated influenza vaccine. General study results and limits: The authors proposed limited new T cell recruitment per seasonal influenza vaccination.

Via MiXCR, TCRdb re-called the RT-PCR reads, giving one row per CDR3 protein. Of 550,000 to 650,000 distinct CDR3 sequences listed, 10% to 15% are singletons. Unmatched junction bases numbered 11, after V lost 8 bases and J lost 6 bases. Germline assignment: CDR1 MNHNS and CDR2 SASEGT. The CDR3 contains 16 residues. The genes are TRBV6-1 and TRBJ2-2; 11 bases align to TRBD2. The clonotype was recovered from a man between 45 and 60 years old who received an inactivated influenza vaccine. The material sequenced was PBMCs from blood, taken on the day of vaccination. CDR3 nucleotides: TGTGCCAGCGCGCCAGGCCTAGCGGGAGGCGCCGGGGAGCTGTTTTTT. Translation gives CASAPGLAGGAGELFF.